This entry is about one TCR beta chain. This sample is part of a study of blood T cell repertoires in COVID-19. Study-wide background: Researchers got acute and convalescent COVID-19 samples from the United States, Italy and Spain. The analysed material was cDNA or gDNA that came from T cells, B-cell-depleted T cells, or PBMCs.

Sequencing was performed with immunoSEQ multiplex PCR; in TCRdb, only in-frame clones are kept and a portion is missing. The table has about 110,000 clones, roughly 80% seen once; the top ten hold around 4.2%. From germline, CDR1 is SGHAT and CDR2 FQNNGV. The CDR3 has 14 residues. V was clipped by 4 bases and J by 2 bases, with 9 bases between them. Sequenced: peripheral blood. V gene TRBV11-2 combines with J gene TRBJ2-1; TRBD2 is a possible D gene (6 bases). The source of this sequence is a human donor in a cohort sampled during active or convalescent COVID-19. This CDR3 reads CASSSWGAYNEQFF. CDR3 coding DNA: TGTGCCAGCAGCTCCTGGGGGGCCTACAATGAGCAGTTCTTC.